Included here is one T cell receptor beta chain sequence, with context. Its antigen is undetermined. The CDR3 is 17 amino acids. Trimming pared 2 bases from V and 2 bases from J, leaving 18 bases between. Using its own MiXCR run on the reads, TCRdb lists one record per CDR3 protein. The profile shows hundreds of thousands of distinct CDR3 sequences, about two fifths of them singletons. This sample stems from a study of T cell repertoires in cytomegalovirus infection. The TCR sequence derives from a human donor in good health (CMV status not recorded). Some clones in this sample may be carry-over from other donors' samples. The material was cultured PBMCs, obtained from culture after CMV antigen stimulation. J is TRBJ1-1 and V is TRBV12-3 or TRBV12-4; weak D call: TRBD1 (5 bases). This CDR3 is CASSLNAGKGYNTEAFF. CDR3 nucleotides: TGTGCCAGCAGTTTAAACGCCGGAAAGGGGTACAACACTGAAGCTTTCTTT.